This T cell receptor beta chain originates from a study of Graves' ophthalmopathy and Graves' hyperthyroidism. This CDR3 is built from 15 residues. The germline V gene encodes CDR1 SNHLY and CDR2 FYNNEI. Trimming removed 6 bases from V and 2 bases from J, with 16 bases in between. The authors amplified TCR beta CDR3 regions, and they did so from RNA transcripts for repertoire sequencing. Second-round multiplex PCR came after first-round RT-PCR with HTBI primers. TCRdb re-called the multiplex PCR reads with MiXCR, one entry per CDR3 protein. The data contain a few hundred thousand distinct CDR3 sequences, 20% to 25% of them seen just once; the ten biggest clones take up under 3%.

The sequence was obtained from a woman under 30 with stable Graves' hyperthyroidism. The sequenced material came from peripheral blood. V usage is TRBV2 and J usage is TRBJ1-2; no clear D. CDR3 amino acids: CASSVLREDNYGYTF. In DNA form, the CDR3 reads TGTGCCAGCAGCGTCTTGCGGGAGGACAACTATGGCTACACCTTC.